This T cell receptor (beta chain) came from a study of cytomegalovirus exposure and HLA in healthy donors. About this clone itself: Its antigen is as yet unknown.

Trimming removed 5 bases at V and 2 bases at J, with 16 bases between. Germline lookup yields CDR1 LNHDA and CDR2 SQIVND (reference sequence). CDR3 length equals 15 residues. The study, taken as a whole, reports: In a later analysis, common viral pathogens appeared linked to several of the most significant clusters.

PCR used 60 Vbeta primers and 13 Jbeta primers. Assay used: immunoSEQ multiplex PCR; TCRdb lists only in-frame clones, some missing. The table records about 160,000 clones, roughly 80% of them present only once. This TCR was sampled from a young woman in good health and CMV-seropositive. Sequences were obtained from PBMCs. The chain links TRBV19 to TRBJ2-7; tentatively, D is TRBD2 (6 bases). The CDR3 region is CASSPRGGGTYEQYF. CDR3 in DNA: TGTGCCAGTAGTCCCCGGGGAGGAGGTACCTACGAGCAGTACTTC.